This entry lists 23 T cell receptor beta chains sequenced from one sample in a study of blood T cells in healthy people across ages. For the second PCR, which ran for roughly 7 to 11 cycles, a sample-barcoded 5' primer and a J-beta primer mix were used. In TCRdb, the 5' RACE reads were re-called with MiXCR into one record per CDR3 protein. The table lists under 1,000,000 distinct CDR3 sequences, around 36% of them singletons. Sequences were obtained from blood. The receptors come from a man younger than 35 in good health.

The rearrangement links TRBV7-6 to TRBJ2-1, with 8 bases aligning to TRBD2. This CDR3 has 15 residues. Trimming at V came to 2 bases and at J to 5 bases, leaving 5 bases not matched to a gene. The V gene's germline CDR1 is SGHVS and CDR2 FNYEAQ. CDR3 DNA: TGTGCCAGCAGCTTAATTTCAGCGGGGGACAATGAGCAGTTCTTC. Protein sequence: CASSLISAGDNEQFF.

The chain has TRBV20-1 and TRBJ2-1; D may be TRBD1 (5 bases). Trimming cost V 1 base and J 3 bases, with 10 bases left between them. Looked up from germline, CDR1 is DFQATT and CDR2 is SNEGSKA (reference sequence). The CDR3 has 14 amino acids. The CDR3 sequence is CSARAQGSYNEQFF. CDR3 DNA: TGCAGTGCTAGAGCCCAGGGCAGCTACAATGAGCAGTTCTTC.

V is TRBV20-1 and J is TRBJ1-5; a weak D match, TRBD1 (5 bases). CDR3 size: 15 residues. The V end was cut by 0 bases, the J end by 5 bases, with 14 bases between. Germline-derived CDR1 and CDR2 are DFQATT and SNEGSKA (reference sequence). The CDR3 coding sequence is TGCAGTGCTAGAGACAAGGGACTAAGCGATCAGCCCCAGCATTTT. This gives the protein CSARDKGLSDQPQHF.

This clonotype occurred a few times. This sequence joins TRBV15 and TRBJ1-1; 7 bases align to TRBD1. Trimming took 0 bases from V and 9 from J; bases not matched to a gene: 7. The germline V gene has CDR1 LNHNV and CDR2 YYDKDF (reference sequence). The CDR3 spans 14 residues. For the CDR3, the DNA is TGTGCCACCAGCAGAGATCGCGGGACAGAAAAAGCTTTCTTT. Its translation: CATSRDRGTEKAFF. The full variable domain, with the rest looked up from reference TRBV15 and TRBJ1-1, is DAMVIQNPRYQVTQFGKPVTLSCSQTLNHNVMYWYQQKSSQAPKLLFHYYDKDFNNEADTPDNFQSRRPNTSFCFLDIRSPGLGDTAMYLCATSRDRGTEKAFFGQGTRLTVV.

The chain links TRBV12-3 or TRBV12-4 to TRBJ2-7; no firm D call. The CDR3 extends over 12 amino acids. Trimming shortened V by 6 bases and J by 7 bases, and 13 bases separated the two germline ends. This chain's CDR3 is CASSLRRSEQYF. The CDR3 DNA follows: TGTGCCAGCAGCCTTCGAAGGAGTGAGCAGTACTTC.

This clonotype was detected many times. The V call is TRBV12-3 or TRBV12-4, the J call TRBJ2-7; 10 nucleotides agree with TRBD1. Losses at the gene ends were 2 bases for V and 2 bases for J; bases not matched to a gene: 6. CDR3 size: 16 residues. The CDR3 is CASSLLGQGRTYEQYF. The CDR3 nucleotides read TGTGCCAGCAGTTTATTGGGACAGGGGAGAACCTACGAGCAGTACTTC.

The chain carries TRBV4-1 and TRBJ2-5; no clear D gene. Trimming stripped 4 bases from V and 2 bases from J, with 17 bases between. The CDR3 is made up of 16 amino acids. The germline gives CDR1 MGHRA, CDR2 YSYEKL. CDR3 bases: TGCGCCAGCAGCCTTTCCCCTTGGGCGGAACAAGAGACCCAGTACTTC. Residues: CASSLSPWAEQETQYF.

This clonotype has only a few counts. The chain carries TRBV3-1 and TRBJ2-2; 8 bases match TRBD1. The ends lost 4 bases at V and 3 bases at J; junction bases unmatched: 7. The germline V gene has CDR1 LGHDT and CDR2 YNNKEL (reference sequence). This CDR3 comprises 16 residues. CDR3 bases: TGTGCCAGCAGCCCCCGGACAGGGTTCGACACCGGGGAGCTGTTTTTT. This translates into CASSPRTGFDTGELFF.

The chain carries TRBV9 and TRBJ1-6; D is undetermined. This CDR3 is built from 13 residues. Germline values: CDR1 SGDLS, CDR2 YYNGEE. V was pared by 0 bases and J by 9 bases, with 7 bases between. CDR3: CASSVEGGSPLHF. CDR3 bases: TGTGCCAGCAGCGTAGAAGGAGGTTCACCCCTCCACTTT.

The chain uses TRBV4-1 and TRBJ2-2, with 9 nucleotides matching TRBD2. V was clipped by 7 bases and J by 4 bases; unmatched bases: 16. Germline-derived CDR1 and CDR2 are MGHRA and YSYEKL. The CDR3 is made up of 18 amino acids. CDR3: CASNDKGPVLAGTGELFF. CDR3 DNA sequence: TGCGCCAGCAACGACAAGGGCCCCGTACTAGCGGGCACCGGGGAGCTGTTTTTT.

J is TRBJ2-1 and V is TRBV12-3 or TRBV12-4; 8 nucleotides agree with TRBD2. V lost 7 bases to trimming and J lost 9 bases; unmatched junction nucleotides: 11. The CDR3 is made up of 14 amino acids. The CDR3 DNA is TGTGCCAGCACCGTAGGACTAGCCTCGGGTGAGCAGTTCTTC. Translation: CASTVGLASGEQFF.

In regard to this clonotype: One end of the junction fails to match germline, which may point to a read error. J is TRBJ1-6 and V is TRBV7-3, with 7 bases matching TRBD1. Per germline, CDR1 SGHTA and CDR2 FQGTGA. The CDR3 sequence is 16 residues long. CDR3 in amino acids: CASSWYHRGSNSPPHF. Written as DNA, the CDR3 is TGTGCCAGCAGCTGGTACCACAGGGGATCTAATTCACCCCCCCACTTT.

The V call is TRBV6-5, the J call TRBJ2-5, with 9 nucleotides matching TRBD1. The J call may be faulty, since TRBJ2-7 better matches the DNA end. The V gene's germline CDR1 is MNHEY and CDR2 SVGAGI. The CDR3 is 16 residues long. The CDR3 DNA sequence: TGTGCCAGCAGCTTTTCCGAGACAGGGGGTCCTTACGAGCAGTACTTC. Translating it yields CASSFSETGGPYEQYF.

The chain carries TRBV4-2 and TRBJ2-3; TRBD2 aligns across 8 bases. The CDR3 has 17 amino acids. Losses at the gene ends were 4 bases for V and 0 bases for J; bases not matched to a gene: 9. The germline gives CDR1 LGHNA, CDR2 YNFKEQ. The CDR3 sequence is CASSPSGAGASTDTQYF. DNA of the CDR3: TGTGCCAGCAGCCCCTCCGGAGCGGGGGCTAGCACAGATACGCAGTATTTT.

V gene TRBV18 combines with J gene TRBJ2-5; D might be TRBD2 (6 bases). With 5 bases removed from V and 2 bases from J, the gap between germline ends came to 24 bases. The germline CDR1 and CDR2 sequences are KGHSH and LQKENI. The length of the CDR3 is 18 residues. The CDR3 DNA reads as TGTGCCAGCTCAACCGGTCAGTTGGGGACTGGAGTACAAGAGACCCAGTACTTC. This translates into CASSTGQLGTGVQETQYF.

V is TRBV5-4 and J is TRBJ2-1, with D possibly TRBD1 on 6 matching bases. CDR1 and CDR2 (germline): SGHNT, YYREEE (reference sequence). Trimming took off 4 bases at V and 8 bases at J, with 13 bases between the two ends. The CDR3 loop spans 13 amino acids. This chain's CDR3 is CASSGTGIHEQFF. The CDR3 DNA follows: TGTGCCAGCAGCGGTACAGGGATCCATGAGCAGTTCTTC. Combining the CDR3 with reference TRBV5-4 and TRBJ2-1 gives the whole variable domain ETGVTQSPTHLIKTRGQQVTLRCSSQSGHNTVSWYQQALGQGPQFIFQYYREEENGRGNFPPRFSGLQFPNYSSELNVNALELDDSALYLCASSGTGIHEQFFGPGTRLTVL.

CDR3 in DNA: TGTGCCAGCAGTCTTCGACACAACACTGAAGCTTTCTTT. Translated, it gives CASSLRHNTEAFF. The chain has TRBV27 and TRBJ1-1; D is unclear. Trimming left V 5 bases short and J 2 bases short, with 9 bases between. The CDR3 is 13 amino acids. Germline CDR1 is MNHEY and CDR2 is SMNVEV (reference sequence).

This chain connects TRBV9 to TRBJ2-7; D is perhaps TRBD1 or TRBD2 (5 bases each). Germline CDR1 reads SGDLS; CDR2 reads YYNGEE. V was trimmed by 0 bases and J by 2 bases, leaving 12 bases between them. The CDR3 contains 15 residues. For the CDR3, the DNA is TGTGCCAGCAGCGTAGGTCCAGGGAGTCCCTACGAGCAGTACTTC. It codes for CASSVGPGSPYEQYF. The full variable domain, with the rest looked up from reference TRBV9 and TRBJ2-7, is DSGVTQTPKHLITATGQRVTLRCSPRSGDLSVYWYQQSLDQGLQFLIQYYNGEERAKGNILERFSAQQFPDLHSELNLSSLELGDSALYFCASSVGPGSPYEQYFGPGTRLTVT.

This clonotype has a count of ten or more. This chain joins TRBV12-3 or TRBV12-4 and TRBJ2-6; D not resolved. Trimming took 7 bases from V and 0 from J, leaving 1 base between them. The CDR3 runs 12 residues. CDR3 residues: CASTSGANVLTF. The CDR3 DNA follows: TGTGCCAGCACCTCTGGGGCCAACGTCCTGACTTTC.

This clonotype was observed a single time. The chain is built from TRBV30 and TRBJ1-1; D is perhaps TRBD1 (6 bases). This CDR3 region has 12 residues. Per the germline V gene, CDR1 is GTSNPN and CDR2 is SVGIG (reference sequence). Trimming took 3 bases from V and 5 from J, leaving 10 bases between them. CDR3 amino acids: CAWRAQGTEAFF. The CDR3 bases are TGTGCCTGGAGAGCTCAGGGGACTGAAGCTTTCTTT.

J is TRBJ1-4 and V is TRBV6-5; D not certain. This CDR3 comprises 12 residues. Trimming removed 4 bases at V and 11 bases at J, with 11 bases between. Germline V gives CDR1 MNHEY, CDR2 SVGAGI. CDR3 in DNA: TGTGCCAGCAGTTCAGGTCGAGGGAAACTGTTTTTT. Translated: CASSSGRGKLFF.

The chain links TRBV20-1 to TRBJ2-3; D might be TRBD2 (6 bases). The CDR3 is 13 amino acids. V dropped 2 bases and J dropped 14 bases, with 20 bases sitting between them. Germline V gene sequence: CDR1 DFQATT, CDR2 SNEGSKA (reference sequence). CDR3 protein: CSARSPSGRAGYF. CDR3 nucleotides: TGCAGTGCTAGATCCCCCTCGGGACGAGCGGGGTATTTT.

This clonotype was seen more than once but under ten times. The V call is TRBV12-3 or TRBV12-4, the J call TRBJ1-4; maybe TRBD1 (6 bases). Deletions cut 5 bases from V and 2 bases from J, with 12 bases between. CDR3 length: 15 residues. In DNA, the CDR3 is TGTGCCAGCAGTCCCCAGGGGAGGACTAATGAAAAACTGTTTTTT. Its protein product is CASSPQGRTNEKLFF.